These T cell receptor beta chains were read from a single sample in a study of identical twins. TCRdb redid the calling of the 5' RACE reads with MiXCR, one entry per CDR3 protein. The sample contains some 1,600,000 distinct CDR3 sequences, less than 35% of which appear only once. The source material was cord blood. These receptors all come from a newborn girl in good health. The CDR3 runs from the conserved cysteine through the conserved F or W. D genes are given only for firm matches. Size tells how often a clone was seen (once, few, many) or the class of an expanded clone, and some rows leave it out.

CDR3aa: CASSIRGDSNQPQHF
CDR3nt: TGCGCCAGCAGCATCAGGGGCGATAGCAATCAGCCCCAGCATTTT
abundance: .
d_gene: .
len: 15
j_gene: TRBJ1-5
v_gene: TRBV5-1

CDR3aa: CSVVGLKMNTEAFF
CDR3nt: TGCAGCGTTGTAGGGTTGAAGATGAACACTGAAGCTTTCTTT
abundance: few
d_gene: .
len: 14
j_gene: TRBJ1-1
v_gene: TRBV29-1

CDR3aa: CASSLVWRKQETQYF
CDR3nt: TGTGCCAGCAGTTTAGTTTGGCGTAAACAAGAGACCCAGTACTTC
abundance: few
d_gene: .
len: 15
j_gene: TRBJ2-5
v_gene: TRBV12-3/TRBV12-4

CDR3aa: CASSRDRGNEQYF
CDR3nt: TGTGCCAGCAGTCGGGACAGGGGGAACGAGCAGTACTTC
abundance: many
d_gene: TRBD1
len: 13
j_gene: TRBJ2-7
v_gene: TRBV27

CDR3aa: CASSSPDLATDTQYF
CDR3nt: TGCGCCAGCAGCTCGCCGGACTTAGCAACAGATACGCAGTATTTT
abundance: few
d_gene: .
len: 15
j_gene: TRBJ2-3
v_gene: TRBV5-1

CDR3aa: CAISEWGGGNSPLHF
CDR3nt: TGTGCCATCAGTGAATGGGGGGGTGGGAATTCACCCCTCCACTTT
abundance: few
d_gene: .
len: 15
j_gene: TRBJ1-6
v_gene: TRBV10-3

CDR3aa: CASSLGSANYGYTF
CDR3nt: TGTGCCAGCAGTTTAGGCTCAGCGAACTATGGCTACACCTTC
abundance: many
d_gene: .
len: 14
j_gene: TRBJ1-2
v_gene: TRBV5-1

CDR3aa: CASKNGGRATETQYF
CDR3nt: TGTGCCAGTAAAAATGGCGGGAGGGCCACAGAGACCCAGTACTTC
abundance: .
d_gene: TRBD2
len: 15
j_gene: TRBJ2-5
v_gene: TRBV19

CDR3aa: CASSYGFTDTQYF
CDR3nt: TGTGCCAGCAGTTATGGGTTCACAGATACGCAGTATTTT
abundance: many
d_gene: .
len: 13
j_gene: TRBJ2-3
v_gene: TRBV6-6

CDR3aa: CAWSVQGHYEQYF
CDR3nt: TGTGCCTGGAGTGTTCAGGGGCACTACGAGCAGTACTTC
abundance: once
d_gene: .
len: 13
j_gene: TRBJ2-7
v_gene: TRBV30

CDR3aa: CASSDYKTAKNIQYF
CDR3nt: TGTGCCAGCAGTGACTATAAGACAGCCAAAAACATTCAGTACTTC
abundance: few
d_gene: .
len: 15
j_gene: TRBJ2-4
v_gene: TRBV6-5

CDR3aa: CASSSYNEQYF
CDR3nt: TGTGCCAGCAGCTCCTACAATGAGCAGTACTTC
abundance: many
d_gene: .
len: 11
j_gene: TRBJ2-7
v_gene: TRBV12-3/TRBV12-4